Listed below are T cell receptor beta chains from one sample, sequenced in a study of CD8 T cells in ankylosing spondylitis. TCRdb independently ran MiXCR on the 5' RACE reads; one entry per CDR3 protein. The top ten clones hold approximately 14% of a sample with 200,000 to 250,000 distinct CDR3 sequences, around 7.9% of them seen once. Specimen: blood, either unsorted or a sorted T cell fraction (not recorded which). These receptors came from a male donor with ankylosing spondylitis. CDR3s leave out the opening cysteine and the closing phenylalanine or tryptophan.

v_gene: TRBV9; j_gene: TRBJ1-2; CDR3aa: ASSTRDRNSGYT
v_gene: TRBV5-6; j_gene: TRBJ2-7; CDR3aa: ASSLDPGIYEQY
v_gene: TRBV27; j_gene: TRBJ2-7; CDR3aa: ASSTGTSGSYEQY
v_gene: TRBV20-1; j_gene: TRBJ2-3; CDR3aa: SARDSLAGGTDTQY
v_gene: TRBV27; j_gene: TRBJ2-7; CDR3aa: ASSWRGRTSYEQY
v_gene: TRBV27; j_gene: TRBJ2-3; CDR3aa: ASSLATGHTQY
v_gene: TRBV11-2; j_gene: TRBJ2-7; CDR3aa: ASSPFPQREGWDLYEQY
v_gene: TRBV19; j_gene: TRBJ2-1; CDR3aa: ASSHRTSVEQF
v_gene: TRBV4-1; j_gene: TRBJ2-7; CDR3aa: ASSQDVWDREGEQY
v_gene: TRBV12-3/TRBV12-4; j_gene: TRBJ1-2; CDR3aa: ATRTEALYGYT
v_gene: TRBV28; j_gene: TRBJ2-7; CDR3aa: ASSKTGGYYEQY
v_gene: TRBV29-1; j_gene: TRBJ2-7; CDR3aa: SVVGSYEQY
v_gene: TRBV4-3; j_gene: TRBJ1-2; CDR3aa: ASSQDPGGPGYT
v_gene: TRBV12-3/TRBV12-4; j_gene: TRBJ2-1; CDR3aa: ASSLNGLAGGLYEQF
v_gene: TRBV6-5; j_gene: TRBJ2-7; CDR3aa: ASSPPSWDNPYEQY
v_gene: TRBV12-3/TRBV12-4; j_gene: TRBJ2-7; CDR3aa: ASTGTYYEQY
v_gene: TRBV7-8; j_gene: TRBJ2-7; CDR3aa: ASSHRRPGGAYEQY
v_gene: TRBV28; j_gene: TRBJ2-6; CDR3aa: ASSPLGAGANVLT
v_gene: TRBV29-1; j_gene: TRBJ2-5; CDR3aa: SVGGLGKTQY
v_gene: TRBV7-2; j_gene: TRBJ2-1; CDR3aa: ASSIRTPYNEQF
v_gene: TRBV7-9; j_gene: TRBJ2-5; CDR3aa: ASSLLGGLQETQY
v_gene: TRBV20-1; j_gene: TRBJ2-1; CDR3aa: SAGPMGSYNEQF
v_gene: TRBV6-2/TRBV6-3; j_gene: TRBJ2-7; CDR3aa: ASSYWATQLYEQY
v_gene: TRBV14; j_gene: TRBJ1-1; CDR3aa: ASSQVGAAMNTEAF
v_gene: TRBV5-1; j_gene: TRBJ2-1; CDR3aa: ASSMRGSNEQF